These T cell receptor beta chains were read from a single sample in a study of blood T cell repertoires in COVID-19. The assay was immunoSEQ multiplex PCR, and TCRdb's table has in-frame clones only and misses some. This table has more than 95,000 clones, approximately 85% appearing once. Source material: peripheral blood. These receptors came from a woman aged 80 or over with COVID-19, enrolled during active disease. Each CDR3 is given with its conserved first and last residue.

j_call,v_call,cdr3_aa
TRBJ1-1,TRBV27,CASSSRGPGQREAFF
TRBJ2-7,TRBV6-6,CASPIGTSESYEQYF
TRBJ2-1,TRBV4-2,CASSQLGTSGSYNEQFF
TRBJ1-1,TRBV10-2,CASTGIMNTEAFF
TRBJ2-5,TRBV6-1,CASSENKLAGGLRETQYF
TRBJ2-1,TRBV3-1/TRBV3-2,CASSPGLAGTLEQFF
TRBJ2-3,TRBV18,CASSPRLTDTQYF
TRBJ2-2,TRBV11-1,CASSFASGDTGELFF
TRBJ1-3,TRBV9,CASSGGQGSGNTIYF
TRBJ1-1,TRBV28,CASSLAGKSEAFF
TRBJ2-7,TRBV3-1/TRBV3-2,CASSQDRGLQYEQYF
TRBJ2-1,TRBV28,CASSFPAGGPNEQFF
TRBJ2-2,TRBV7-9,CASSLMGQGAGELFF
TRBJ1-2,TRBV7-2,CASSLGTGSGYTF
TRBJ1-2,TRBV19,CASTRTPSTSGNYGYTF
TRBJ2-7,TRBV28,CASRKSGGLTYEQYF
TRBJ2-1,TRBV2,CASGNGGSYNEQFF
TRBJ1-1,TRBV5-1,CASSQGAANTEAFF
TRBJ1-6,TRBV7-9,CASSSQGYGSPLHF
TRBJ1-2,TRBV6-4,CASSPRQGANYGYTF
TRBJ1-1,TRBV2,CASSEQGLTSSEAFF
TRBJ1-1,TRBV24-1,CATSDSENTEAFF
TRBJ2-7,TRBV6-5,CASSYSRGISYEQYF
TRBJ1-5,TRBV19,CASSGQGDQPQHF
TRBJ2-3,TRBV4-3,CASSQILSGRGADTQYF
TRBJ2-2,TRBV7-3,CASSLHGRANTGELFF
TRBJ2-7,TRBV7-2,CASSSGQGRSYEQYF
TRBJ1-1,TRBV3-1/TRBV3-2,CASSLGQDGTEAFF
TRBJ2-7,TRBV5-1,CASSLGGTADYEQYF
TRBJ2-7,TRBV2,CASRPRVWASSYEQYF
TRBJ1-2,TRBV9,CASSVGQQGEGYTF
TRBJ2-1,TRBV6-5,CASSYPGRAGEQFF
TRBJ1-2,TRBV2,CASKGARNYGYTF
TRBJ1-6,TRBV9,CASSVEGQRGSPLHF
TRBJ2-3,TRBV29-1,CSVQAREDTQYF
TRBJ2-1,TRBV11-3,CASSSQGTSGRTYNEQFF
TRBJ1-1,TRBV6-1,CASSADEAGKGTEAFF
TRBJ2-7,TRBV2,CATTTGLSHEQYF
TRBJ2-2,TRBV9,CASSVEVSAGGPNTGELFF
TRBJ1-1,TRBV12-3/TRBV12-4,CASSLVRDTEAFF
TRBJ2-5,TRBV12-3/TRBV12-4,CASSTDRGETQYF
TRBJ2-1,TRBV5-1,CASSTATGFDEQFF
TRBJ1-1,TRBV28,CASRPGNLFSEAFF
TRBJ2-2,TRBV7-6,CASSLAFGRGNTGELFF
TRBJ2-2,TRBV4-1,CASSQVTSDTGELFF
TRBJ2-7,TRBV3-1/TRBV3-2,CASSLGGTHHYEQYF
TRBJ1-2,TRBV4-3,CASSQDRWASNYGYTF
TRBJ1-1,TRBV12-3/TRBV12-4,CASSFDSNTEAFF
TRBJ1-1,TRBV4-3,CASSPRTSKQAFF
TRBJ2-5,TRBV7-3,CASSLVTGAQETQYF
TRBJ2-1,TRBV19,CASMVPGLNEQFF
TRBJ2-3,TRBV9,CASSRRQGALGDTQYF
TRBJ2-1,TRBV29-1,CSVGTSVRYNEQFF
TRBJ2-7,TRBV28,CASSLKTEQYF